These 9 T cell receptor beta chains were all obtained from the same sample, sequenced in a study of blood T cell repertoires in COVID-19. Generated by immunoSEQ multiplex PCR, the TCRdb table keeps only in-frame clones and is missing some. The sample consists of approximately 190,000 clones, roughly 87% of them appearing once. The sample consisted of peripheral blood. The receptor set was obtained from a woman between 40 and 50 years old with acute or convalescent COVID-19.

The DNA of the CDR3 is TGTGCCAGCAGACGGACACTAAATCAGCCCCAGCATTTT. As protein: CASRRTLNQPQHF. The chain has TRBV28 and TRBJ1-5, with a possible D match to TRBD1 (5 bases). V was pared by 6 bases and J by 4 bases, with 10 bases between. Germline V gene sequence: CDR1 MDHEN, CDR2 SYDVKM. The CDR3 contains 13 residues.

This clone occurred a few times. This chain links TRBV4-2 with TRBJ2-7; 7 bases map to TRBD2. Germline V gene data show CDR1 as LGHNA and CDR2 as YNFKEQ. The CDR3 covers 17 residues. V trimming: 0 bases; J trimming: 6 bases; junction bases outside the gene matches: 14. Written as DNA, the CDR3 is TGTGCCAGCAGCCAAGATCAAACCGGCGGGAGTGTCTCCGAGCAGTACTTC. Its translation: CASSQDQTGGSVSEQYF.

This clone was counted only a few times. V is TRBV7-3 and J is TRBJ1-2, with 8 nucleotides matching TRBD1. The germline V gene encodes CDR1 SGHTA and CDR2 FQGTGA. The CDR3 runs to 13 residues. Trimming at V came to 0 bases and at J to 11 bases, leaving 5 bases not matched to a gene. In nucleotides, the CDR3 is TGTGCCAGCAGCTTAACGGGACAGGACGGGTACACCTTC. This translates into CASSLTGQDGYTF. The whole variable domain, remainder taken from reference TRBV7-3 and TRBJ1-2, is GAGVSQTPSNKVTEKGKYVELRCDPISGHTALYWYRQSLGQGPEFLIYFQGTGAADDSGLPNDRFFAVRPEGSVSTLKIQRTERGDSAVYLCASSLTGQDGYTFGSGTRLTVV.

The V and J genes are TRBV2 and TRBJ1-2; 9 positions match TRBD1. There are 15 residues in the CDR3. V lost 6 bases to trimming and J lost 0 bases; unmatched junction nucleotides: 5. Germline values: CDR1 SNHLY, CDR2 FYNNEI. CDR3 loop: CASSQQGAANYGYTF. In nucleotides, the CDR3 is TGTGCCAGCAGCCAACAGGGGGCTGCTAACTATGGCTACACCTTC.

The chain recombines TRBV18 with TRBJ2-7, with D unresolved. Trimming took off 6 bases at V and 2 bases at J, with 14 bases between the two ends. Germline V gene sequence: CDR1 KGHSH, CDR2 LQKENI. The CDR3 consists of 14 residues. CDR3 in amino acids: CASSPSGSTYEQYF. DNA for the CDR3: TGTGCCAGCTCTCCTTCCGGGTCAACCTACGAGCAGTACTTC.

This clone has ten or more counts. The chain employs TRBV11-2 and TRBJ2-7; weak D call: TRBD1 (6 bases). V dropped 4 bases and J dropped 4 bases, with 20 bases sitting between them. The CDR3 runs 16 residues. CDR1 is SGHAT and CDR2 is FQNNGV in the germline V gene. CDR3: CASSSRDTPKWYEQYF. CDR3 nucleotide sequence: TGTGCCAGCAGCTCACGGGACACCCCCAAGTGGTACGAGCAGTACTTC.

V and J are TRBV9 and TRBJ2-5; D ambiguous. Germline CDR1 SGDLS, CDR2 YYNGEE. This CDR3 is 14 amino acids long. Trimming left V 2 bases short and J 0 bases short, with 8 bases between. The CDR3 spells CASSVRDYQETQYF. CDR3 coding DNA: TGTGCCAGCAGCGTCAGAGACTACCAAGAGACCCAGTACTTC.

The chain is built from TRBV18 and TRBJ1-3; 10 bases are shared with TRBD1. Germline CDR1 is KGHSH and CDR2 is LQKENI. This CDR3 contains 15 residues. The trim removed 6 bases at V and 7 bases at J, leaving 9 bases unmatched. CDR3 region: CASSLGTGERNTIYF. The DNA for the CDR3 is TGTGCCAGCTCCCTTGGGACAGGGGAACGGAACACCATATATTTT.

Of note for this clone: The germline gene is not matched at one end of the junction; a read error may be the cause. V usage is TRBV7-8 and J usage is TRBJ1-5; 9 bases line up with TRBD1. This CDR3 comprises 14 residues. CDR1 is SGHVS and CDR2 is FQNEAQ in the germline V gene. The CDR3 region has the DNA TGTGCCAGCAGTCGGGGACAGGGTAATCGGCCCCAGCATTTT. The encoded protein is CASSRGQGNRPQHF.